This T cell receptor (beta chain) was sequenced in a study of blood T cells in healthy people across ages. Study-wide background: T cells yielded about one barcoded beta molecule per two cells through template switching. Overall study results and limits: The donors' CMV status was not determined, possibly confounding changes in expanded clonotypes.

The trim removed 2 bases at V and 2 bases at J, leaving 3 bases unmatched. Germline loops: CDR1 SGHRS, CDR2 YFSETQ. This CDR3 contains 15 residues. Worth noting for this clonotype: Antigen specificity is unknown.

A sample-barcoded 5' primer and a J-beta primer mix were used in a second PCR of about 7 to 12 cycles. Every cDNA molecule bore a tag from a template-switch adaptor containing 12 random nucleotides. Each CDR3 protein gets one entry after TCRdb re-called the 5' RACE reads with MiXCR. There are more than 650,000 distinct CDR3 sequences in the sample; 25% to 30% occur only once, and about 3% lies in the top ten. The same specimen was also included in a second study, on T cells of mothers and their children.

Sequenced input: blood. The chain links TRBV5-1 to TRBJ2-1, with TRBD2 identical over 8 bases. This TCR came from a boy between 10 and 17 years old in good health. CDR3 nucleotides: TGCGCCAGCAGCTTTAGCGGGAACGCCTACAATGAGCAGTTCTTC. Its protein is CASSFSGNAYNEQFF.